This TCR beta chain was retrieved from a study of shared clonotypes between healthy human individuals. CDR1 and CDR2 (germline): LNHDA, SQIVND (reference sequence). After removal of 8 bases from V and 3 bases from J, the junction contained 3 bases not matched to a gene. The CDR3 is 14 residues long. Study findings and constraints: Memory subsets generally showed lower estimated richness than naive subsets. About 5% of naive CD4 clonotypes were shared across several donors.

A remark on this clone: No antigen is known for it. The same CDR3 can be traced to other DNA sequences in this sample.

The assay was immunoSEQ multiplex PCR, and TCRdb's table has in-frame clones only and misses some. The table includes roughly 1,100,000 clones, roughly 75% detected once. The rearrangement links TRBV19 to TRBJ1-3; 11 bases fit TRBD1. Sequenced sample: memory CD4+ T cells sorted from blood. The subset was: CD45RA-negative fraction. The clonotype comes from a man aged 18 to 29 in good health. The CDR3 spells CASADRGLGNTIYF. DNA for the CDR3: TGTGCCAGTGCGGACAGGGGGCTTGGAAACACCATATATTTT. Using reference TRBV19 and TRBJ1-3 for the parts outside the CDR3, the full variable domain is DGGITQSPKYLFRKEGQNVTLSCEQNLNHDAMYWYRQDPGQGLRLIYYSQIVNDFQKGDIAEGYSVSREKKESFPLTVTSAQKNPTAFYLCASADRGLGNTIYFGEGSWLTVV.